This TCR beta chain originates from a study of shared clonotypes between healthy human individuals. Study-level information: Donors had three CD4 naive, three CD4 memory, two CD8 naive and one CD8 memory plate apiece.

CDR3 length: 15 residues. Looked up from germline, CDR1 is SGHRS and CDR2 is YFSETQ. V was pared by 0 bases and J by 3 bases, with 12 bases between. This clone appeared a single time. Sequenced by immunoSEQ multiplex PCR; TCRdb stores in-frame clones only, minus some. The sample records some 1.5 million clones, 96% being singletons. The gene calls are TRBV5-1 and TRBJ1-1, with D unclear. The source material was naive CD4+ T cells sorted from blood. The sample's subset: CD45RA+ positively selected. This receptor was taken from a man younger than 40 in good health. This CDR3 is CASSLESPAYTEAFF. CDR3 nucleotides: TGCGCCAGCAGCTTGGAATCCCCAGCGTACACTGAAGCTTTCTTT.